The next 26 T cell receptor beta chains were all read from a single sample in a study of OX40 agonist ivuxolimab in advanced cancers. Profiling relied on immunoSEQ multiplex PCR, and the TCRdb table lists in-frame clones only, not all of them. The sample gives almost 80,000 clones, 84% of which show up once; around 25% is in the top ten. The sample consisted of CD4+ or CD8+ T cells sorted from blood, taken in a trial of the OX40 agonist ivuxolimab. These receptors came from an adult with an advanced solid tumor such as melanoma, head and neck, liver or kidney cancer.

The chain is built from TRBV29-1 and TRBJ2-1; 10 positions agree with TRBD2. Germline CDR1 SQVTM, CDR2 ANQGSEA. Unmatched junction bases numbered 13, after V lost 4 bases and J lost 4 bases. The CDR3 is made up of 17 amino acids. The CDR3 sequence is CSVGSITGTSDYNEQFF. As DNA, the CDR3 is TGCAGCGTTGGGTCGATTACCGGGACTAGCGATTACAATGAGCAGTTCTTC.

V is TRBV28 and J is TRBJ1-1, with D uncertain. The CDR3 contains 16 residues. V lost 2 bases, J lost 6 bases, and 19 bases lay in between. Germline lookup yields CDR1 MDHEN and CDR2 SYDVKM. The CDR3 DNA reads as TGTGCCAGCAGTTTAATTTTTTCGGATCGAGGCGCTGAAGCTTTCTTT. Protein sequence: CASSLIFSDRGAEAFF.

This clone showed up just a few times. The rearrangement uses TRBV19 and TRBJ1-6, with a tentative D call TRBD1 (6 bases). The CDR3 is 16 amino acids. Trimming took off 5 bases at V and 10 bases at J, with 21 bases between the two ends. Germline V gene lookup returns CDR1 LNHDA and CDR2 SQIVND (reference sequence). For the CDR3, the DNA is TGTGCCAGTAGTCTACAAGGACAGCGTAGAGGGTCACCCCTCCACTTT. Residues: CASSLQGQRRGSPLHF.

This clone was seen once. The J gene is TRBJ2-5, the V gene TRBV5-1; perhaps TRBD1 as D (5 bases). CDR3 length equals 17 residues. V lost 4 bases to trimming and J lost 0 bases, with 19 bases between them. Germline CDR1 reads SGHRS; CDR2 reads YFSETQ. CDR3 nucleotides: TGCGCCAGCAGCCGATCTAATTTACAGGTTAACCAAGAGACCCAGTACTTC. Translating it yields CASSRSNLQVNQETQYF.

Judged by abundance, this clone is medium-sized. Other nucleotide sequences in the sample specify the same CDR3. The rearrangement uses TRBV6-6 and TRBJ2-1; perhaps TRBD2 as D (5 bases). The length of the CDR3 is 12 residues. The germline CDR1 and CDR2 sequences are MNHNY and SVGAGI (reference sequence). Trimming left V 6 bases short and J 9 bases short, with 12 bases between. The DNA of the CDR3 is TGTGCCAGCAGCCTAGAACGGGGTGAGCAGTTCTTC. Translating gives CASSLERGEQFF.

The chain is built from TRBV6-5 and TRBJ1-6, with a possible D match to TRBD1 (5 bases). CDR1 and CDR2 (germline): MNHEY, SVGAGI. V was cut by 10 bases and J by 4 bases, with 11 bases left in between. The CDR3 is 13 residues long. The CDR3, as DNA: TGTGCCACCACGGGGCTTTATAATTCACCCCTCCACTTT. Translating it yields CATTGLYNSPLHF.

The genes are TRBV5-4 and TRBJ1-1; unclear D gene. Deletions cut 4 bases from V and 2 bases from J, with 6 bases between. The CDR3 has 12 amino acids. The germline gives CDR1 SGHNT, CDR2 YYREEE (reference sequence). The DNA of the CDR3 is TGTGCCAGCAGCGATAGAAACACTGAAGCTTTCTTT. Protein: CASSDRNTEAFF.

This clone has only a few counts. The chain couples TRBV11-2 to TRBJ2-5; D could derive from TRBD1 or TRBD2 (5 bases each). Per the germline V gene, CDR1 is SGHAT and CDR2 is FQNNGV. The ends were cut back, 4 bases at V and 5 bases at J, with 5 bases in the middle. CDR3 length equals 11 residues. CDR3 sequence (DNA): TGTGCCAGCAGCTGGGGGGAGACCCAGTACTTC. Its translation is CASSWGETQYF.

As regards this clone: This may be a read error, as it is one base from a much larger clone. This chain links TRBV6-6 with TRBJ2-7, with 8 positions matching TRBD1. The germline gives CDR1 MNHNY, CDR2 SVGAGI (reference sequence). The V segment lost 5 bases and the J segment 2 bases; nucleotides outside the gene matches: 2. The CDR3 loop spans 13 amino acids. In DNA form, the CDR3 reads TGTGCCAGCAGTGCGGGACAGGCCTACGAGCAGTACTTC. Translated: CASSAGQAYEQYF.

This clone showed up just once. The chain uses TRBV6-5 and TRBJ2-1; D uncertain. V lost 6 bases and J lost 3, with 15 bases in between. Germline values: CDR1 MNHEY, CDR2 SVGAGI. The CDR3 runs to 15 residues. The CDR3, as DNA: TGTGCCAGCAGGGTGGGATCGGGCCTCTACAATGAGCAGTTCTTC. Translated: CASRVGSGLYNEQFF.

The chain couples TRBV6-5 to TRBJ1-6, with TRBD1 identical over 7 bases. Losses at the gene ends were 0 bases for V and 9 bases for J; bases not matched to a gene: 8. The CDR3 totals 16 residues. The germline gives CDR1 MNHEY, CDR2 SVGAGI. The CDR3 DNA reads as TGTGCCAGCAGTTACTCGGGTGACAGGGAAGGTTCACCCCTCCACTTT. Protein product: CASSYSGDREGSPLHF.

The CDR3 DNA follows: TGCGCCAGCAGCGGGACTAGCGGGGGGCAATACACCGGGGAGCTGTTTTTT. Protein product: CASSGTSGGQYTGELFF. This sequence joins TRBV5-1 and TRBJ2-2, with 15 bases identical to TRBD2. The trim removed 4 bases at V and 3 bases at J, leaving 4 bases unmatched. There are 17 residues in the CDR3. In germline, CDR1 is SGHRS, CDR2 YFSETQ.

The genes are TRBV5-1 and TRBJ1-3, with D perhaps matching TRBD1 (5 bases). Deletions cut 2 bases from V and 4 bases from J, with 10 bases between. This CDR3 comprises 14 residues. Germline V gene lookup returns CDR1 SGHRS and CDR2 YFSETQ. DNA of the CDR3: TGCGCCAGCAGCTTTACAGGCTTCGGAAACACCATATATTTT. As protein: CASSFTGFGNTIYF. The variable domain in full, completed from reference TRBV5-1 and TRBJ1-3, reads KAGVTQTPRYLIKTRGQQVTLSCSPISGHRSVSWYQQTPGQGLQFLFEYFSETQRNKGNFPGRFSGRQFSNSRSEMNVSTLELGDSALYLCASSFTGFGNTIYFGEGSWLTVV.

The genes are TRBV5-6 and TRBJ2-5; 7 nucleotides agree with TRBD2. The CDR3 extends over 15 amino acids. The germline V gene encodes CDR1 SGHDT and CDR2 YYEEEE. V trimming: 0 bases; J trimming: 4 bases; junction bases outside the gene matches: 6. The DNA of the CDR3 is TGTGCCAGCAGCTTGGGGCTAGCGGTGGGAGAGACCCAGTACTTC. Encoded protein: CASSLGLAVGETQYF.

The gene calls are TRBV5-6 and TRBJ2-7, with D unresolved. The CDR3 extends over 12 amino acids. Germline CDR1 SGHDT, CDR2 YYEEEE. Trimming shortened V by 5 bases and J by 6 bases, and 12 bases separated the two germline ends. Here the CDR3 DNA reads TGTGCCAGCAGATCCACAGTTTCCGAGCAGTACTTC. Translating gives CASRSTVSEQYF.

The chain joins TRBV19 to TRBJ2-3; tentatively, D is TRBD1 or TRBD2 (6 bases each). This CDR3 is built from 16 residues. Germline-derived CDR1 and CDR2 are LNHDA and SQIVND (reference sequence). Trimming removed 4 bases from V and 3 bases from J, with 17 bases in between. CDR3 region: CASSTQGGINTDTQYF. The CDR3 DNA reads TGTGCCAGTAGTACCCAAGGGGGGATTAATACAGATACGCAGTATTTT.

The J gene is TRBJ1-2, the V gene TRBV28; a possible D gene is TRBD1 (5 bases). The CDR3 consists of 16 residues. The germline V and J ends were trimmed by 3 bases and 3 bases, with 17 bases remaining between them. CDR1 is MDHEN and CDR2 is SYDVKM in the germline V gene. CDR3: CASSLPGDGDYYGYTF. In DNA form, the CDR3 reads TGTGCCAGCAGTTTGCCGGGGGACGGGGATTACTATGGCTACACCTTC.

J is TRBJ1-2 and V is TRBV6-1; 8 nucleotides agree with TRBD1. Per germline, CDR1 MNHNS and CDR2 SASEGT. This CDR3 comprises 13 residues. Trimming removed 2 bases from V and 8 bases from J; junction bases left unmatched: 4. The CDR3 coding sequence is TGTGCCAGCAGTGAACAGGGGGCAAGCGGCTACACCTTC. Translation: CASSEQGASGYTF.

The chain couples TRBV29-1 to TRBJ2-2; D gene ambiguous. The V gene lost 7 bases and the J gene lost 3 bases, with 15 bases spanning the gap. The CDR3 sequence is 14 residues long. The germline V gene encodes CDR1 SQVTM and CDR2 ANQGSEA. The CDR3 nucleotides read TGCAGCGCCAGCGTAGGAGTGGACACCGGGGAGCTGTTTTTT. Translation: CSASVGVDTGELFF.

The gene calls are TRBV5-1 and TRBJ2-1; the D gene is possibly TRBD1 (5 bases). This CDR3 has 16 amino acids. Germline CDR1 SGHRS, CDR2 YFSETQ. V lost 4 bases and J lost 3, with 17 bases in between. CDR3 sequence reads: CASSPQQAAGYNEQFF. The DNA for the CDR3 is TGCGCCAGCAGCCCTCAACAGGCAGCAGGCTACAATGAGCAGTTCTTC.

The J gene is TRBJ2-5, the V gene TRBV9; possibly TRBD2 for D (5 bases). This CDR3 spans 16 amino acids. The V end lost 0 bases, the J end lost 5 bases, and 17 bases lay between the germline ends. Germline V lookup: CDR1 SGDLS, CDR2 YYNGEE. The DNA for the CDR3 is TGTGCCAGCAGCGTAGAAGGAGGAGTGAGAGGGGAGACCCAGTACTTC. Its translation is CASSVEGGVRGETQYF.

V usage is TRBV5-6 and J usage is TRBJ1-1; D gene ambiguous. Germline-derived CDR1 and CDR2 are SGHDT and YYEEEE. The ends were cut back, 1 base at V and 1 base at J, with 8 bases in the middle. This CDR3 is built from 14 residues. Written as DNA, the CDR3 is TGTGCCAGCAGCTTGCCAGGTCCGAACACTGAAGCTTTCTTT. This gives the protein CASSLPGPNTEAFF.

The V and J genes are TRBV30 and TRBJ2-7, with D maybe TRBD2 (5 bases). Per the germline V gene, CDR1 is GTSNPN and CDR2 is SVGIG (reference sequence). The CDR3 has 14 residues. Trimming removed 4 bases from V and 3 bases from J, with 16 bases in between. CDR3 sequence (DNA): TGTGCCTGGATCCCTAGGGAGACTTTCTACGAGCAGTACTTC. Protein: CAWIPRETFYEQYF.

V usage is TRBV6-1 and J usage is TRBJ2-2; D not certain. Germline V gives CDR1 MNHNS, CDR2 SASEGT. Trimming left V 7 bases short and J 6 bases short, with 15 bases between. The CDR3 contains 14 residues. The CDR3 coding sequence is TGTGCCAGCATCGATCCCGGTGGCCCCGGGGAGCTGTTTTTT. Its translation: CASIDPGGPGELFF.

The chain links TRBV2 to TRBJ2-7; D may match TRBD1 or TRBD2 (5 bases each). The germline V gene has CDR1 SNHLY and CDR2 FYNNEI. Trimming cost V 7 bases and J 3 bases, with 16 bases left between them. This CDR3 has 14 amino acids. In nucleotides, the CDR3 is TGTGCCAGCACCCAAAGAGGGGTACACTACGAGCAGTACTTC. Protein sequence: CASTQRGVHYEQYF.

This rearrangement joins TRBV4-1 to TRBJ2-6; TRBD1 matches 8 bases. This CDR3 has 17 amino acids. The germline V gene has CDR1 MGHRA and CDR2 YSYEKL. V lost 3 bases to trimming and J lost 2 bases; unmatched junction nucleotides: 6. The CDR3 loop reads CASSHQGQGTGANVLTF. The CDR3, as DNA: TGCGCCAGCAGCCACCAAGGACAGGGCACTGGGGCCAACGTCCTGACTTTC.